A few counts support the clone carrying this T cell receptor (beta chain). The data derive from a study of identical twins. CDR3 length equals 13 residues. Germline V CDR1 and CDR2: LGHNA, YNFKEQ. Trimming shortened V by 1 base and J by 6 bases, and 10 bases separated the two germline ends. TCRdb analysed the 5' RACE reads with MiXCR anew, one entry per CDR3 protein. Among some 270,000 distinct CDR3 sequences listed, around 8.8% were seen once. These same data were also listed under a study on yellow fever vaccine responses in identical twins.

V is TRBV4-2 and J is TRBJ2-7; the D is unclear. This sequence was found in a woman aged 18-35 years in good health. Input material: CD8+ T cells sorted from blood. This CDR3 reads CASSQGPPAEQYF. The CDR3 nucleotides are TGTGCCAGCAGCCAAGGACCTCCCGCCGAGCAGTACTTC.